Listed below are T cell receptor beta chains from one sample, sequenced in a study of blood T cell repertoires in COVID-19. TCRdb's copy holds only in-frame clones and misses some; the assay was immunoSEQ multiplex PCR. The sample has under 200,000 clones, roughly 86% seen once; the top ten hold 5% to 7%. The material sequenced was PBMCs or T cells enriched from blood (not recorded which). Every receptor here comes from a man aged 35 to 55 with acute COVID-19. Each CDR3 is given with its conserved first and last residue. Fields, in order: J gene, V gene, clone size, D gene, CDR3 protein, CDR3 DNA. The D gene is left open where the match is weak. Clone size, where shown, is once, few, many, or a class for clones that have expanded.

TRBJ2-5 TRBV23-1 - TRBD2 CASTPLAGGVYQETQYF TGCGCCAGCACCCCGCTAGCGGGAGGTGTGTACCAAGAGACCCAGTACTTC
TRBJ2-1 TRBV9 many - CASASRTPNNEQFF TGTGCCAGCGCCAGTAGGACTCCTAACAATGAGCAGTTCTTC
TRBJ1-6 TRBV2 - TRBD1 CASSETGQGTSPLHF TGTGCCAGCAGTGAAACGGGACAGGGAACTTCACCCCTCCACTTT
TRBJ2-7 TRBV6-6 - - CASSYRYSSYEQYF TGTGCCAGCAGTTACCGTTACAGCTCCTACGAGCAGTACTTC
TRBJ2-5 TRBV18 - - CASSPPFMGVETQYF TGTGCCAGCTCACCACCGTTTATGGGCGTAGAGACCCAGTACTTC
TRBJ1-2 TRBV2 few TRBD1 CASRVRDRTPGYTF TGTGCCAGCCGGGTCCGGGACAGGACTCCGGGCTACACCTTC
TRBJ1-5 TRBV27 - TRBD1 CASSLSGTGNQPQHF TGTGCCAGCAGTTTGTCGGGGACAGGGAATCAGCCCCAGCATTTT
TRBJ2-5 TRBV7-2 - TRBD2 CASSLVSGRFGETQYF TGTGCCAGCAGCTTAGTGAGCGGGAGATTTGGAGAGACCCAGTACTTC
TRBJ2-7 TRBV3-1/TRBV3-2 - - CASSPSSYEQYF TGTGCCAGCAGCCCCAGCTCCTACGAGCAGTACTTC
TRBJ2-7 TRBV5-8 few - CASTQGTGTLSSYEQYF TGTGCCAGCACCCAGGGGACGGGGACCCTTAGCTCCTACGAGCAGTACTTC
TRBJ2-7 TRBV7-8 once - CASSLVSSYEQYF TGTGCCAGCAGCTTAGTCAGCTCCTACGAGCAGTACTTC
TRBJ1-5 TRBV10-3 once - CAISGLLDRDQPQHF TGTGCCATCAGCGGCCTATTGGACAGAGATCAGCCCCAGCATTTT
TRBJ2-2 TRBV3-1/TRBV3-2 once - CASSHSDPHTGELFF TGTGCCAGCAGCCACAGCGACCCTCACACCGGGGAGCTGTTTTTT